Following are 25 T cell receptor beta chains from one sample sequenced in a study of T cell responses to AZD1222 COVID-19 vaccine. The data were produced by immunoSEQ multiplex PCR, yet TCRdb's version contains in-frame clones alone and is incomplete. The sample lists roughly 200,000 clones; about 91% were seen once. The input for sequencing was peripheral blood, taken on day 0 of AZD1222 vaccination. Receptors originate from an adult in good health.

This rearrangement joins TRBV18 to TRBJ2-7, with D tentatively TRBD1 (6 bases). This CDR3 is 15 amino acids long. Germline assignment: CDR1 KGHSH and CDR2 LQKENI. The germline V and J ends were trimmed by 2 bases and 2 bases, with 13 bases remaining between them. DNA for the CDR3: TGTGCCAGCTCACCAGCCGGACAGTCGACCTACGAGCAGTACTTC. Translation: CASSPAGQSTYEQYF.

This clone was seen more than once but under ten times. This chain connects TRBV5-5 to TRBJ2-5; 10 positions match TRBD1. J gave up 4 bases and V 3 bases, and 15 bases lay outside the gene matches. CDR3 length: 18 amino acids. Germline V CDR1 and CDR2: SGHKS, YYEKEE (reference sequence). Here the CDR3 reads CASSSPPRKGQGRETQYF. The CDR3 region has the DNA TGTGCCAGCAGCTCCCCTCCCAGAAAGGGACAGGGGAGAGAGACCCAGTACTTC.

This sequence joins TRBV19 and TRBJ1-2; D call uncertain. CDR1 and CDR2 from the germline V gene are LNHDA and SQIVND (reference sequence). The CDR3 sequence is 15 residues long. V lost 0 bases and J 4 bases, leaving 12 bases between the germline ends. The CDR3 nucleotides read TGTGCCAGTAGTATAGAGACGGGCCGGCGCTATGGCTACACCTTC. Translation: CASSIETGRRYGYTF. Complete variable domain (other parts from reference TRBV19 and TRBJ1-2): DGGITQSPKYLFRKEGQNVTLSCEQNLNHDAMYWYRQDPGQGLRLIYYSQIVNDFQKGDIAEGYSVSREKKESFPLTVTSAQKNPTAFYLCASSIETGRRYGYTFGSGTRLTVV.

A few counts support this clone. The rearrangement uses TRBV20-1 and TRBJ2-5, with no clear D. This CDR3 is 12 amino acids long. V lost 3 bases to trimming and J lost 7 bases, with 12 bases between them. Germline CDR1 DFQATT, CDR2 SNEGSKA (reference sequence). CDR3 in amino acids: CSASQGYGTQYF. The DNA for the CDR3 is TGCAGTGCTAGTCAAGGGTATGGGACCCAGTACTTC.

This chain uses TRBV7-9 with TRBJ2-3, with 10 positions matching TRBD2. Germline trimming cut 3 bases from V and 1 base from J; bases unmatched to any gene: 1. Germline assignment: CDR1 SEHNR and CDR2 FQNEAQ (reference sequence). The length of the CDR3 is 15 residues. The CDR3 sequence: CASSFGLAGTDTQYF. CDR3 nucleotide sequence: TGTGCCAGCAGCTTCGGACTAGCGGGCACAGATACGCAGTATTTT.

The V gene is TRBV4-1, the J gene TRBJ1-2; no definite D call. The ends were cut back, 2 bases at V and 8 bases at J, with 12 bases in the middle. Germline V gene lookup returns CDR1 MGHRA and CDR2 YSYEKL. The CDR3 is 13 amino acids. The CDR3 loop is CASSQPTGLGYTF. Here the CDR3 DNA reads TGCGCCAGCAGCCAACCTACCGGGCTCGGCTACACCTTC.

The chain uses TRBV7-2 and TRBJ2-7; possible D gene TRBD2, 5 bases. The CDR3 length is 15 residues. Per the germline V gene, CDR1 is SGHTA and CDR2 is FQGNSA. V was clipped by 3 bases and J by 2 bases, with 14 bases between them. This CDR3 reads CASSLAGRPTYEQYF. The CDR3, as DNA: TGTGCCAGCAGCTTGGCGGGCAGACCTACCTACGAGCAGTACTTC.

The chain links TRBV5-1 to TRBJ2-2, with 9 bases matching TRBD1. This CDR3 spans 15 amino acids. V lost 4 bases and J lost 2; bases outside the gene matches: 3. Germline lookup yields CDR1 SGHRS and CDR2 YFSETQ. Here the CDR3 DNA reads TGCGCCAGCAGCGCGGGACAGGGAAACACCGGGGAGCTGTTTTTT. Translating it yields CASSAGQGNTGELFF.

V is TRBV11-3 and J is TRBJ2-7; TRBD1 matches at 8 bases. Germline-derived CDR1 and CDR2 are SGHNT and YENEEA. Trimming removed 6 bases from V and 5 bases from J; junction bases left unmatched: 3. The CDR3 consists of 12 residues. For the CDR3, the DNA is TGTGCCAGCAGTTCACAGGGGGACGAGCAGTACTTC. The encoded protein is CASSSQGDEQYF.

This chain links TRBV10-3 with TRBJ2-2, with 7 bases identical to TRBD1. CDR1 and CDR2 (germline): ENHRY, SYGVKD. Losses at the gene ends were 0 bases for V and 4 bases for J; bases not matched to a gene: 5. The CDR3 loop spans 16 amino acids. CDR3 region: CAISESLAGGTGELFF. CDR3 nucleotides: TGTGCCATCAGTGAGTCGTTGGCAGGGGGCACCGGGGAGCTGTTTTTT.

This chain links TRBV7-3 with TRBJ1-1, with D maybe TRBD1 (5 bases). Germline V gene lookup returns CDR1 SGHTA and CDR2 FQGTGA. Trimming took 2 bases from V and 11 from J, leaving 15 bases between them. This CDR3 is 13 amino acids long. Here the CDR3 reads CASSLGAGLGAFF. CDR3 coding DNA: TGTGCCAGCAGCTTAGGGGCTGGGCTGGGGGCTTTCTTT.

The CDR3 DNA reads TGTGCCAGCAGCCCGCCCTCCGGGACTGGTAGAACCCAGTACTTC. Its protein is CASSPPSGTGRTQYF. The chain joins TRBV7-8 to TRBJ2-5, with D maybe TRBD2 (6 bases). This CDR3 contains 15 residues. The V gene lost 5 bases and the J gene lost 8 bases, with 21 bases spanning the gap. Germline V gene sequence: CDR1 SGHVS, CDR2 FQNEAQ.

This clone was observed once. The chain joins TRBV25-1 to TRBJ2-3; D might be TRBD2 (7 bases). The CDR3 spans 15 residues. Germline V gene sequence: CDR1 MGHDK, CDR2 SYGVNS. Deletions cut 3 bases from V and 10 bases from J, with 20 bases between. CDR3 loop: CASSDNAGARRAQYF. CDR3 nucleotide sequence: TGTGCCAGCAGTGATAACGCGGGGGCGCGTAGAGCGCAGTATTTT.

The gene calls are TRBV15 and TRBJ1-2, with D maybe TRBD1 (6 bases). Trimming removed 0 bases from V and 3 bases from J, with 14 bases in between. This CDR3 has 16 amino acids. Germline V gives CDR1 LNHNV, CDR2 YYDKDF (reference sequence). The CDR3, as DNA: TGTGCCACCAGCAGAGATGAGGGGGGATGGGACTATGGCTACACCTTC. Protein sequence: CATSRDEGGWDYGYTF.

The rearrangement links TRBV29-1 to TRBJ2-7, with D perhaps being TRBD1 or TRBD2 (6 bases each). Germline V gene data show CDR1 as SQVTM and CDR2 as ANQGSEA. Trimming pared 4 bases from V and 4 bases from J, leaving 11 bases between. The CDR3 length is 12 residues. The CDR3 protein is CSVVEGGYEQYF. CDR3 DNA: TGCAGCGTTGTGGAAGGGGGGTACGAGCAGTACTTC.

This sequence joins TRBV3-1 (or the pseudogene TRBV3-2) and TRBJ2-3; no firm D call. CDR1 LGHDT and CDR2 YNNKEL come from the germline V gene (reference sequence). The CDR3 runs to 13 residues. With 4 bases removed from V and 1 base from J, the gap between germline ends came to 6 bases. DNA of the CDR3: TGTGCCAGCAGCCTCCGACGCACAGATACGCAGTATTTT. Protein sequence: CASSLRRTDTQYF.

The chain is built from TRBV7-3 and TRBJ1-2; D is perhaps TRBD1 (6 bases). CDR1 SGHTA and CDR2 FQGTGA come from the germline V gene. There are 14 residues in the CDR3. Trimming shortened V by 2 bases and J by 7 bases, and 14 bases separated the two germline ends. Here the CDR3 DNA reads TGTGCCAGCAGCTTATTAGGGGGTCTAGGTGGCTACACCTTC. It yields the protein CASSLLGGLGGYTF.

The chain employs TRBV5-6 and TRBJ2-7, with D tentatively TRBD1 (5 bases). V was trimmed by 6 bases and J by 5 bases, leaving 15 bases between them. The CDR3 runs to 13 residues. Germline values: CDR1 SGHDT, CDR2 YYEEEE. CDR3 coding DNA: TGTGCCAGCACCGCGTGGGGCAGGAACGAGCAGTACTTC. Amino acid sequence: CASTAWGRNEQYF.

The chain joins TRBV5-6 to TRBJ2-7, with D possibly TRBD1 on 6 matching bases. CDR1 is SGHDT and CDR2 is YYEEEE in the germline V gene. The CDR3 runs to 19 residues. V was trimmed by 0 bases and J by 3 bases, leaving 25 bases between them. The CDR3 DNA follows: TGTGCCAGCAGCTTGGCTGGGGGCGCTTTGGGCCGAGGAAGCTACGAGCAGTACTTC. Translated, it gives CASSLAGGALGRGSYEQYF. The full variable domain, in which reference TRBV5-6 and TRBJ2-7 provide the parts outside the CDR3, is DAGVTQSPTHLIKTRGQQVTLRCSPKSGHDTVSWYQQALGQGPQFIFQYYEEEERQRGNFPDRFSGHQFPNYSSELNVNALLLGDSALYLCASSLAGGALGRGSYEQYFGPGTRLTVT.

This chain uses TRBV7-2 with TRBJ1-5; D uncertain. Between the trimmed V and J ends, which lost 4 bases and 7 bases, there was a span of 17 bases. Looked up from germline, CDR1 is SGHTA and CDR2 is FQGNSA. The CDR3 consists of 15 residues. The CDR3 spells CASSSLTGLDQPQHF. DNA of the CDR3: TGTGCCAGCAGCTCCCTTACCGGTCTGGACCAGCCCCAGCATTTT.

V is TRBV6-5 and J is TRBJ2-1; D remains ambiguous. CDR3 length: 14 amino acids. Germline CDR1 is MNHEY and CDR2 is SVGAGI. V was clipped by 2 bases and J by 6 bases, with 11 bases between them. CDR3 protein: CASSYQSVLNEQFF. CDR3 DNA: TGTGCCAGCAGTTACCAATCGGTCCTCAATGAGCAGTTCTTC.

The J gene is TRBJ1-4, the V gene TRBV28; 7 bases map to TRBD1. Trimming cost V 5 bases and J 8 bases; bases outside gene matches: 8. This CDR3 has 14 amino acids. The V gene's germline CDR1 is MDHEN and CDR2 SYDVKM. The CDR3 DNA sequence: TGTGCCAGCAGTGAAGGGACAGTTCGGGAAAAACTGTTTTTT. Translated: CASSEGTVREKLFF.

J is TRBJ1-2 and V is TRBV18; TRBD1 aligns across 9 bases. The junction had 4 bases not matched to a gene; V was cut back by 3 bases and J by 2 bases. Germline V gene lookup returns CDR1 KGHSH and CDR2 LQKENI. CDR3 size: 15 residues. The CDR3 region has the DNA TGTGCCAGCTCACCCGAAACAGGGGGCAACTATGGCTACACCTTC. As protein: CASSPETGGNYGYTF.

This chain connects TRBV3-1 (or the pseudogene TRBV3-2) to TRBJ2-3, with D unclear. Germline CDR1 LGHDT, CDR2 YNNKEL (reference sequence). The CDR3 covers 12 residues. The V and J ends lost 3 bases and 5 bases respectively, with 6 bases between them. The CDR3 here is CASSQYGDTQYF. DNA of the CDR3: TGTGCCAGCAGCCAGTACGGAGATACGCAGTATTTT.

V gene TRBV19 combines with J gene TRBJ2-7; no clear D. The germline CDR1 and CDR2 sequences are LNHDA and SQIVND (reference sequence). CDR3 length equals 13 residues. V lost 5 bases and J 7 bases, leaving 15 bases between the germline ends. In nucleotides, the CDR3 is TGTGCCAGTAGTGGTGACCGCCGAGGTGAGCAGTACTTC. Translating gives CASSGDRRGEQYF.